Shown below are 28 T cell receptor beta chains from a single sample sequenced in a study of Ad26.COV2.S vaccination and SARS-CoV-2 variants. Sequenced by immunoSEQ multiplex PCR; TCRdb stores in-frame clones only, minus some. This sample has 400,000 to 500,000 clones; about 88% occur once, and the top ten carry about 2.7%. Treatment defined: over 15 received Ad26.COV2.S at low or high dose, single or two shots; 5 received placebo; per-sample allocation not given. All samples were drawn on day 63, counting from the first vaccine or placebo injection. Sequenced here: peripheral blood, sampled in a trial of Ad26.COV2.S vaccine versus placebo. These receptors were collected from a person aged 18-65 years who received the Ad26.COV2.S COVID-19 vaccine or a placebo.

This chain uses TRBV4-2 with TRBJ1-2, with D unclear. The CDR3 length is 16 residues. Germline values: CDR1 LGHNA, CDR2 YNFKEQ. Trimming took 0 bases from V and 5 from J, leaving 16 bases between them. CDR3 protein: CASSQEAARFVYGYTF. CDR3 DNA: TGTGCCAGCAGCCAAGAAGCTGCCAGGTTTGTGTATGGCTACACCTTC.

The V gene is TRBV9, the J gene TRBJ2-2, with TRBD2 identical over 8 bases. This CDR3 has 16 amino acids. With 2 bases clipped from V and 7 bases from J, the junction kept 10 bases outside the gene matches. From germline, CDR1 is SGDLS and CDR2 YYNGEE. The CDR3 nucleotides are TGTGCCAGCAGCGTGGAAATCGGGGGGGCCAGCGGGGAGCTGTTTTTT. This gives the protein CASSVEIGGASGELFF. Using reference TRBV9 and TRBJ2-2 for the parts outside the CDR3, the full variable domain is DSGVTQTPKHLITATGQRVTLRCSPRSGDLSVYWYQQSLDQGLQFLIQYYNGEERAKGNILERFSAQQFPDLHSELNLSSLELGDSALYFCASSVEIGGASGELFFGEGSRLTVL.

The V and J genes are TRBV5-6 and TRBJ1-1; no clear D. The germline CDR1 and CDR2 sequences are SGHDT and YYEEEE. This CDR3 contains 13 residues. The V end lost 6 bases, the J end lost 1 base, and 10 bases lay between the germline ends. The DNA for the CDR3 is TGTGCCAGCATCCTTTCGGGGAACACTGAAGCTTTCTTT. It encodes CASILSGNTEAFF.

The chain uses TRBV7-9 and TRBJ1-4, with TRBD1 matching 9 bases. This CDR3 is 15 amino acids long. The V gene end was trimmed by 3 bases and the J gene end by 8 bases; junction bases not matched to a gene: 7. CDR1 and CDR2 from the germline V gene are SEHNR and FQNEAQ (reference sequence). CDR3 DNA: TGTGCCAGCAGCTTGCGGACAGGGGTGGCAGAAAAACTGTTTTTT. Translated, it gives CASSLRTGVAEKLFF.

The V gene is TRBV5-1, the J gene TRBJ1-6, with D hard to call. V gave up 3 bases and J gave up 10 bases, with 11 bases separating them. This CDR3 is 13 amino acids long. CDR1 is SGHRS, CDR2 YFSETQ, per germline. CDR3 loop: CASSSENLSPLHF. In nucleotides, the CDR3 is TGCGCCAGCAGCTCGGAGAACCTATCACCCCTCCACTTT.

The rearrangement joins TRBV20-1 to TRBJ1-1; TRBD1 might be the D (5 bases). This CDR3 is 11 amino acids long. The V gene lost 7 bases and the J gene lost 3 bases, with 9 bases spanning the gap. CDR1 and CDR2 (germline): DFQATT, SNEGSKA (reference sequence). In DNA form, the CDR3 reads TGCAGTGTTTGGGGGTACACTGAAGCTTTCTTT. This encodes CSVWGYTEAFF.

J is TRBJ2-3 and V is TRBV29-1, with TRBD2 identical over 11 bases. CDR1 is SQVTM, CDR2 ANQGSEA, per germline. V lost 7 bases and J lost 5; bases outside the gene matches: 11. This CDR3 has 15 amino acids. The CDR3 nucleotides are TGCAGCGCGGCTAAGGAAGGACTAGCGGGAGATACGCAGTATTTT. Amino acids: CSAAKEGLAGDTQYF.

This chain connects TRBV4-1 to TRBJ2-2; 9 bases agree with TRBD2. In germline, CDR1 is MGHRA, CDR2 YSYEKL. The CDR3 covers 18 residues. J was trimmed by 4 bases and V by 0 bases; bases with no gene match: 9. This CDR3 reads CASSQDIRKRGVTGELFF. The CDR3 bases are TGCGCCAGCAGCCAAGATATTCGTAAGCGGGGGGTCACCGGGGAGCTGTTTTTT.

The V and J genes are TRBV2 and TRBJ2-6; perhaps TRBD1 as D (5 bases). The CDR3 is 18 residues long. Trimming shortened V by 6 bases and J by 0 bases, and 18 bases separated the two germline ends. The V gene's germline CDR1 is SNHLY and CDR2 FYNNEI. CDR3 DNA sequence: TGTGCCAGCAGCGCCCTAGGGGTGAGGCTCTCTGGGGCCAACGTCCTGACTTTC. Its protein product is CASSALGVRLSGANVLTF.

The gene calls are TRBV6-5 and TRBJ2-2; D is uncertain. The CDR3 covers 13 residues. V lost 1 base and J lost 5, with 5 bases in between. Germline V gene lookup returns CDR1 MNHEY and CDR2 SVGAGI. The CDR3 sequence is CASSYFGTGELFF. The CDR3 DNA sequence: TGTGCCAGCAGTTACTTCGGAACCGGGGAGCTGTTTTTT.

The V gene is TRBV6-6, the J gene TRBJ1-5, with a tentative D call TRBD1 (5 bases). Trimming cost V 2 bases and J 7 bases, with 12 bases left between them. The germline CDR1 and CDR2 sequences are MNHNY and SVGAGI (reference sequence). This CDR3 is 14 amino acids long. CDR3 in DNA: TGTGCCAGCAGTTACCCCGCAGGGAGCCAGCCCCAGCATTTT. Its protein product is CASSYPAGSQPQHF.

This chain joins TRBV5-1 and TRBJ2-1; 8 positions agree with TRBD1. The CDR3 totals 14 residues. Trimming at V came to 4 bases and at J to 4 bases, leaving 4 bases not matched to a gene. Germline lookup yields CDR1 SGHRS and CDR2 YFSETQ. CDR3 nucleotides: TGCGCCAGCAGCCGCCGGACAGGGTACAATGAGCAGTTCTTC. Amino acids: CASSRRTGYNEQFF.

The chain employs TRBV10-3 and TRBJ1-1; D is possibly TRBD1 (5 bases). Germline V gene data show CDR1 as ENHRY and CDR2 as SYGVKD. This CDR3 region has 15 residues. V gave up 1 base and J gave up 3 bases, with 12 bases separating them. CDR3 bases: TGTGCCATCAGTGAGTTAGGGACTAGGGACACTGAAGCTTTCTTT. Translating it yields CAISELGTRDTEAFF.

This sequence joins TRBV19 and TRBJ2-7; the D call may be TRBD1 or TRBD2 (5 bases each). CDR3 length: 13 amino acids. The germline CDR1 and CDR2 sequences are LNHDA and SQIVND (reference sequence). V was cut by 4 bases and J by 3 bases, with 10 bases left in between. CDR3 residues: CASSRGRSYEQYV. In nucleotides, the CDR3 is TGTGCCAGTAGTAGGGGACGGAGCTACGAGCAGTACGTC.

V and J are TRBV4-1 and TRBJ1-6; D is perhaps TRBD1 (6 bases). The V gene's germline CDR1 is MGHRA and CDR2 YSYEKL. The V gene lost 4 bases and the J gene lost 6 bases, with 13 bases spanning the gap. CDR3 size: 15 residues. In DNA form, the CDR3 reads TGCGCCAGCAGCCCCCCATCAGGGGCTAATTCACCCCTCCACTTT. As protein: CASSPPSGANSPLHF.

This rearrangement joins TRBV6-2 or TRBV6-3 to TRBJ2-1; 8 bases fit TRBD2. V lost 4 bases and J lost 3; bases outside the gene matches: 5. This CDR3 is 15 amino acids long. Germline CDR1 is MNHEY and CDR2 is SVGEGT. In nucleotides, the CDR3 is TGTGCCAGCAGTTTACGGGAGGGCGTCTACAATGAGCAGTTCTTC. Translated, it gives CASSLREGVYNEQFF.

The V gene is TRBV6-4, the J gene TRBJ2-1; no reliable D call. From germline, CDR1 is MRHNA and CDR2 SNTAGT. V was trimmed by 6 bases and J by 4 bases, leaving 16 bases between them. CDR3 size: 15 residues. The CDR3 DNA follows: TGTGCCAGCAGCCCCGGCTCTATGGCTTACAATGAGCAGTTCTTC. Encoded protein: CASSPGSMAYNEQFF.

This clone was picked up a small number of times. The chain combines TRBV3-1 (or the pseudogene TRBV3-2) with TRBJ2-1; tentatively, D is TRBD2 (6 bases). The CDR3 loop spans 14 amino acids. In germline, CDR1 is LGHDT, CDR2 YNNKEL (reference sequence). Trimming left V 4 bases short and J 6 bases short, with 13 bases between. Written as DNA, the CDR3 is TGTGCCAGCAGCCCTTGGCGGAGGGGCAATGAGCAGTTCTTC. Translated, it gives CASSPWRRGNEQFF.

The rearrangement joins TRBV3-1 (or the pseudogene TRBV3-2) to TRBJ2-1; 9 nucleotides line up with TRBD2. CDR1 and CDR2 from the germline V gene are LGHDT and YNNKEL (reference sequence). Germline trimming cut 4 bases from V and 6 bases from J; bases unmatched to any gene: 10. The CDR3 is 16 amino acids. The CDR3 DNA is TGTGCCAGCAGCCCCCTCCTGGCGGGAGGGGTCAATGAGCAGTTCTTC. Its translation is CASSPLLAGGVNEQFF.

This rearrangement joins TRBV29-1 to TRBJ2-5, with 9 bases fitting TRBD1. This CDR3 has 13 amino acids. CDR1 and CDR2 from the germline V gene are SQVTM and ANQGSEA. The ends lost 6 bases at V and 5 bases at J; junction bases unmatched: 7. Here the CDR3 DNA reads TGCAGCGTCGGGACAGGGCGAGTGGAGACCCAGTACTTC. Protein product: CSVGTGRVETQYF.

This chain joins TRBV27 and TRBJ1-1; the D is unclear. Trimming left V 6 bases short and J 1 base short, with 15 bases between. The germline V gene encodes CDR1 MNHEY and CDR2 SMNVEV (reference sequence). CDR3 length: 15 residues. CDR3 DNA sequence: TGTGCCAGCAGCCTCGCGGACCGGTGGAACACTGAAGCTTTCTTT. This translates into CASSLADRWNTEAFF.

A word on this clone: This is likely a read error, given that the CDR3 carries no conserved phenylalanine or tryptophan at its end. It is unclear where the CDR3 begins or ends on the DNA, so no DNA is shown, and the CDR3 is as TCRdb lists it. The genes are TRBV6-5 and TRBJ2-7; TRBD2 was called by the table and not checked on the DNA. Including both end residues, the CDR3 is 11 amino acids long. The V gene's germline CDR1 is MNHEY and CDR2 SVGAGI. This chain's CDR3 is CASSYSKGALY.

The chain uses TRBV13 and TRBJ2-5; no clear D. Trimming removed 5 bases from V and 3 bases from J, with 16 bases in between. The CDR3 extends over 15 amino acids. Germline V lookup: CDR1 PRHDT, CDR2 FYEKMQ (reference sequence). As DNA, the CDR3 is TGTGCCAGCAGCAATCGACCCGACCTGAAAGAGACCCAGTACTTC. It codes for CASSNRPDLKETQYF.

This clone has more than one count but fewer than ten. This chain connects TRBV24-1 to TRBJ1-2; D uncertain. The CDR3 is 14 amino acids. CDR1 is KGHDR and CDR2 is SFDVKD in the germline V gene. V dropped 4 bases and J dropped 2 bases, with 10 bases sitting between them. The CDR3 region has the DNA TGTGCCACCAGTGAAGCCGGATACAACTATGGCTACACCTTC. As protein: CATSEAGYNYGYTF.

This clone turned up a few times. This same CDR3 is encoded by further DNA sequences in the sample. This sequence joins TRBV3-1 (or the pseudogene TRBV3-2) and TRBJ1-1; D uncertain. The V gene's germline CDR1 is LGHDT and CDR2 YNNKEL (reference sequence). V lost 1 base and J 2 bases, leaving 5 bases between the germline ends. This CDR3 is 13 amino acids long. The CDR3 loop is CASSQGGNTEAFF. The DNA of the CDR3 is TGTGCCAGCAGCCAAGGTGGAAACACTGAAGCTTTCTTT.

There are a few counts of this clone. V gene TRBV5-1 combines with J gene TRBJ1-2; 8 nucleotides align to TRBD1. CDR1 is SGHRS and CDR2 is YFSETQ in the germline V gene. The CDR3 extends over 14 amino acids. J was trimmed by 4 bases and V by 0 bases; bases with no gene match: 2. DNA for the CDR3: TGCGCCAGCAGCTTGGGACAGGGGATCTATGGCTACACCTTC. Translation: CASSLGQGIYGYTF.

V is TRBV3-1 (or the pseudogene TRBV3-2) and J is TRBJ1-3; weak D call: TRBD1 (5 bases). The CDR3 contains 15 residues. Germline lookup yields CDR1 LGHDT and CDR2 YNNKEL (reference sequence). V shed 3 bases and J shed 4 bases, with 13 bases lying between them. The DNA for the CDR3 is TGTGCCAGCAGCCATGTGCAGGGCGTAGGAAACACCATATATTTT. Translation gives CASSHVQGVGNTIYF.

Only a few counts were recorded for this clone. This chain uses TRBV7-8 with TRBJ2-7; 7 positions agree with TRBD1. Per germline, CDR1 SGHVS and CDR2 FQNEAQ. The CDR3 has 14 residues. The V segment lost 2 bases and the J segment 5 bases; nucleotides outside the gene matches: 6. The CDR3 reads CASSLTGVVDEQYF. CDR3 nucleotides: TGTGCCAGCAGCTTAACAGGGGTCGTGGACGAGCAGTACTTC.